In this sample, the clone carrying this T cell receptor (beta chain) turned up a few times. The V end lost 7 bases, the J end lost 4 bases, and 11 bases lay between the germline ends. The CDR3 contains 13 residues. The germline V gene has CDR1 MNHNY and CDR2 SVGAGI (reference sequence). The study ran its PCR with 60 Vbeta and 13 Jbeta primers. Method: immunoSEQ multiplex PCR; TCRdb's copy keeps in-frame clones and lacks some. The data show approximately 73,000 clones, with 65% to 85% seen just once and 9.5% to 15% held by the top ten. The data were taken from a study of cytomegalovirus exposure and HLA in healthy donors.

The sample was PBMCs. The gene calls are TRBV6-6 and TRBJ2-1; D possibly corresponds to TRBD1 (5 bases). This receptor was obtained from a man aged 70 or older in good health and CMV-seronegative. The CDR3 nucleotides read TGTGCCAGCACCACGGACACTTACAATGAGCAGTTCTTC. Its protein product is CASTTDTYNEQFF.